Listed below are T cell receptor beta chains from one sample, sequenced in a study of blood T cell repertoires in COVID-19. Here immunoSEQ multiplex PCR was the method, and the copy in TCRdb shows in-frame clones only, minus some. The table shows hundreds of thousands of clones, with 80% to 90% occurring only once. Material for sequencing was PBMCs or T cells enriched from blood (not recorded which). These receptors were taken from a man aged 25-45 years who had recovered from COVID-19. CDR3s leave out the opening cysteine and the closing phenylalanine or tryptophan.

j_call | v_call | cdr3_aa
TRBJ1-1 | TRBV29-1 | SARGLEAF
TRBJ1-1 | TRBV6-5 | ASSRRSDTEAF
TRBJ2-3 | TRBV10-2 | ASSSNRGPTDTQY
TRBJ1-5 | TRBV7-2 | ASAKGAYQPQH
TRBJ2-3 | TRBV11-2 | ASSFSGGRDTQY
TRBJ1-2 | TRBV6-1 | ASSEGQGRSSGYT
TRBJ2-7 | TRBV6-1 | ASSELGASYEQY
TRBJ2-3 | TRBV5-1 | ASSPNLAGTDTQY
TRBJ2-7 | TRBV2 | ASSDLLVAATYEQY
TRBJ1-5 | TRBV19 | ATKAGEGRNQPQH
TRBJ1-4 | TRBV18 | ASSPDRATNEKLF
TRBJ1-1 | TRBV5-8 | ASSHYRDTEAF
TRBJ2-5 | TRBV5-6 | ASSSKSGQGVETQY
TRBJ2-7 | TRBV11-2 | ASSGGQATIFYEQY
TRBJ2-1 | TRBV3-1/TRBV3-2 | ASSLQRGGASEQF
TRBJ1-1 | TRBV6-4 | ASSESKGTQNTEAF
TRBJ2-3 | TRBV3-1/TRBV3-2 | ASSIYLLAGGTDTQY
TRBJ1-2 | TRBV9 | ASSPRDGRPNYGYT
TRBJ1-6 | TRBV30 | AWSVQKPLH
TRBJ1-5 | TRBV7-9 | ASSLGQGLDQPQH
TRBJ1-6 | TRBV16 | ASSQYGQGSSPLH
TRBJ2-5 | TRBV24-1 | ATSELTGPETQY
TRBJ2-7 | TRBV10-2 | ASSDSGDEQY
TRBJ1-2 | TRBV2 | ASSEEEGYT
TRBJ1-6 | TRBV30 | AGLGGKSSYNSPLH
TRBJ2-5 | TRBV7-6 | ASSLTSRSLTETQY
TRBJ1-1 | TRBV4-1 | ASSQDRGNTEAF